A single sample gave rise to the 31 T cell receptor beta chains below, sequenced in a study of identical twins. A single record per CDR3 protein comes from TCRdb applying MiXCR to the 5' RACE reads. The sample records around 650,000 distinct CDR3 sequences, roughly 7.2% being singletons. These data are also associated with another study on yellow fever vaccine responses in identical twins.

The sample consisted of PBMCs. The origin of the receptors is a woman aged 18-29 years in good health.

In this sample, this clonotype turned up a few times. The chain employs TRBV7-9 and TRBJ2-3; the match to TRBD2 covers 12 bases. This CDR3 has 16 amino acids. After removal of 5 bases from V and 3 bases from J, the junction contained 6 bases not matched to a gene. Germline V CDR1 and CDR2: SEHNR, FQNEAQ (reference sequence). CDR3 sequence: CASSRLAGVWTDTQYF. The CDR3, as DNA: TGTGCCAGCAGCAGACTAGCGGGAGTATGGACAGATACGCAGTATTTT.

This clonotype was seen at least ten times. The chain is built from TRBV7-7 and TRBJ2-2; 10 bases align to TRBD1. The V gene's germline CDR1 is SSHAT and CDR2 FNYEAQ (reference sequence). The CDR3 runs 15 residues. Germline trimming cut 2 bases from V and 5 bases from J; bases unmatched to any gene: 2. The CDR3 DNA reads TGTGCCAGCAGCTTAAGGACAGGGGGTACCGGGGAGCTGTTTTTT. The encoded protein is CASSLRTGGTGELFF. Supplemented by reference TRBV7-7 and TRBJ2-2, the full variable domain reads GAGVSQSPRYKVTKRGQDVTLRCDPISSHATLYWYQQALGQGPEFLTYFNYEAQPDKSGLPSDRFSAERPEGSISTLTIQRTEQRDSAMYRCASSLRTGGTGELFFGEGSRLTVL.

Only a few counts were recorded for this clonotype. This chain uses TRBV6-5 with TRBJ2-6, with 7 bases identical to TRBD1. Germline V gene sequence: CDR1 MNHEY, CDR2 SVGAGI. This CDR3 region has 18 residues. Trimming cost V 2 bases and J 0 bases; bases outside gene matches: 7. CDR3 loop: CASSYRGQVPSGANVLTF. CDR3 DNA sequence: TGTGCCAGCAGTTACAGGGGGCAAGTACCCTCTGGGGCCAACGTCCTGACTTTC.

There are many counts of this clonotype. The CDR3 spells CATSASGQMNTEAFF. CDR3 DNA sequence: TGTGCCACCAGTGCATCAGGACAGATGAACACTGAAGCTTTCTTT. The genes are TRBV24-1 and TRBJ1-1, with a possible D match to TRBD1 (6 bases). The CDR3 is 15 amino acids. Trimming shortened V by 5 bases and J by 0 bases, and 12 bases separated the two germline ends. In germline, CDR1 is KGHDR, CDR2 SFDVKD.

The table lists this clonotype with many counts. Mismatch with germline at one junction end may stem from a read error. V gene TRBV12-3 or TRBV12-4 combines with J gene TRBJ2-7; D unclear. The CDR3 contains 13 residues. CDR3 loop: CASSLGSSSEQYF. CDR3 DNA: TGTGCCAGCAGTTTAGGCTCTTCCTCCGAGCAGTACTTC.

This clonotype was observed a few times. This rearrangement joins TRBV5-8 to TRBJ1-2, with D possibly matching TRBD1 (5 bases). V was shortened by 6 bases and J by 4 bases, with 19 bases between the two germline ends. The CDR3 has 15 residues. CDR1 is SGHTS and CDR2 is YDEGEE in the germline V gene. CDR3: CASTPVRGEGYGYTF. The CDR3 bases are TGTGCCAGCACCCCGGTCCGGGGCGAGGGCTATGGCTACACCTTC.

This clonotype appeared many times. V and J are TRBV29-1 and TRBJ2-7; no clear D gene. The CDR3 extends over 11 amino acids. V lost 6 bases and J lost 2, with 8 bases in between. Per germline, CDR1 SQVTM and CDR2 ANQGSEA. CDR3 in amino acids: CSVKDPYEQYF. CDR3 sequence (DNA): TGCAGCGTGAAGGACCCCTACGAGCAGTACTTC.

CDR3 in DNA: TGTGCCAGCAGCCCAAACACGGACTCCAAAAACATTCAGTACTTC. Encoded protein: CASSPNTDSKNIQYF. The chain uses TRBV7-9 and TRBJ2-4; a possible D gene is TRBD2 (5 bases). Germline V gene lookup returns CDR1 SEHNR and CDR2 FQNEAQ (reference sequence). The V gene lost 5 bases and the J gene lost 2 bases, with 13 bases spanning the gap. The CDR3 totals 15 residues.

This clonotype came up a few times. The V gene is TRBV20-1, the J gene TRBJ2-1; 9 bases agree with TRBD2. The CDR3 is 16 amino acids. The germline gives CDR1 DFQATT, CDR2 SNEGSKA (reference sequence). J gave up 3 bases and V 0 bases, and 6 bases lay outside the gene matches. The CDR3 is CSARDLLAGDYNEQFF. The CDR3 bases are TGCAGTGCTAGAGATCTACTAGCGGGTGACTACAATGAGCAGTTCTTC.

In its sample, this clonotype was seen a few times. This sequence joins TRBV3-1 and TRBJ2-3; D is perhaps TRBD2 (6 bases). Germline loops: CDR1 LGHDT, CDR2 YNNKEL (reference sequence). This CDR3 region has 13 residues. The V end was cut by 4 bases, the J end by 6 bases, with 11 bases between. The CDR3 sequence: CASSPTSSDTQYF. Written as DNA, the CDR3 is TGTGCCAGCAGCCCCACTAGCAGTGATACGCAGTATTTT.

This clonotype occurred many times. The chain links TRBV20-1 to TRBJ2-7; 7 bases align to TRBD1. The CDR3 is made up of 13 amino acids. The V gene end was trimmed by 1 base and the J gene end by 4 bases; junction bases not matched to a gene: 4. Per germline, CDR1 DFQATT and CDR2 SNEGSKA (reference sequence). The CDR3 is CSARGQGEYEQYV. CDR3 in DNA: TGCAGTGCTAGAGGACAGGGCGAGTACGAGCAGTACGTC.

This clonotype was seen a few times. The V call is TRBV20-1, the J call TRBJ2-2; D ambiguous. This CDR3 comprises 16 residues. V lost 5 bases, J lost 1 base, and 17 bases lay in between. The germline CDR1 and CDR2 sequences are DFQATT and SNEGSKA (reference sequence). Here the CDR3 reads CSAVFHSPENTGELFF. The DNA of the CDR3 is TGCAGTGCTGTCTTTCACTCACCCGAGAACACCGGGGAGCTGTTTTTT.

This clonotype was counted only a few times. The chain combines TRBV3-1 with TRBJ1-2; 8 positions agree with TRBD1. The CDR3 is 16 residues long. The germline CDR1 and CDR2 sequences are LGHDT and YNNKEL (reference sequence). After removal of 0 bases from V and 2 bases from J, the junction contained 5 bases not matched to a gene. The CDR3 here is CASSQERTGGNYGYTF. The DNA for the CDR3 is TGTGCCAGCAGCCAAGAGCGTACAGGGGGGAACTATGGCTACACCTTC.

CDR3 in amino acids: CASSLFSGRSNTGELFF. DNA of the CDR3: TGTGCCAGCAGCTTATTCAGCGGGAGGTCGAACACCGGGGAGCTGTTTTTT. J is TRBJ2-2 and V is TRBV7-6, with 9 bases fitting TRBD2. The trim removed 2 bases at V and 0 bases at J, leaving 4 bases unmatched. Germline V gene data show CDR1 as SGHVS and CDR2 as FNYEAQ. There are 17 residues in the CDR3.

The chain combines TRBV2 with TRBJ1-1, with 7 nucleotides matching TRBD1. Trimming took 6 bases from V and 5 from J; bases not matched to a gene: 12. CDR1 is SNHLY and CDR2 is FYNNEI in the germline V gene. The CDR3 consists of 15 residues. The CDR3 bases are TGTGCCAGCAGATCCAACAGGGGTGGGCGTACTGAAGCTTTCTTT. This gives the protein CASRSNRGGRTEAFF. The variable domain in full, completed from reference TRBV2 and TRBJ1-1, reads EPEVTQTPSHQVTQMGQEVILRCVPISNHLYFYWYRQILGQKVEFLVSFYNNEISEKSEIFDDQFSVERPDGSNFTLKIRSTKLEDSAMYFCASRSNRGGRTEAFFGQGTRLTVV.

The rearrangement uses TRBV6-5 and TRBJ2-3, with 9 bases fitting TRBD2. The V gene's germline CDR1 is MNHEY and CDR2 SVGAGI. The CDR3 is 16 residues long. After removal of 0 bases from V and 4 bases from J, the junction contained 5 bases not matched to a gene. CDR3 protein: CASSYSVAGDSDTQYF. Written as DNA, the CDR3 is TGTGCCAGCAGTTACTCTGTAGCGGGAGATTCAGATACGCAGTATTTT.

This clonotype showed up just a few times. J is TRBJ1-1 and V is TRBV12-5; no clear D. The germline V and J ends were trimmed by 3 bases and 8 bases, with 7 bases remaining between them. The CDR3 consists of 11 residues. Germline CDR1 LGHNT, CDR2 FRNRAP. This CDR3 is CASGFPGEAFF. CDR3 sequence (DNA): TGTGCTAGTGGTTTTCCGGGAGAAGCTTTCTTT.

This clonotype was seen at least ten times. The genes are TRBV10-2 and TRBJ1-5; D is ambiguous. CDR3 size: 15 residues. Germline lookup yields CDR1 WSHSY and CDR2 SAAADI. V was pared by 0 bases and J by 0 bases, with 6 bases between. The CDR3 reads CASSESGYSNQPQHF. The DNA for the CDR3 is TGCGCCAGCAGTGAGTCCGGATATAGCAATCAGCCCCAGCATTTT.

The genes are TRBV20-1 and TRBJ2-3, with D possibly called TRBD1 or TRBD2 (6 bases each). The CDR3 consists of 14 residues. Trimming stripped 5 bases from V and 0 bases from J, with 12 bases between. The germline CDR1 and CDR2 sequences are DFQATT and SNEGSKA (reference sequence). The CDR3: CSAQGGISTDTQYF. As DNA, the CDR3 is TGCAGTGCTCAAGGGGGGATTAGCACAGATACGCAGTATTTT.

The V and J genes are TRBV24-1 and TRBJ2-1; TRBD2 matches at 8 bases. The CDR3 loop spans 16 amino acids. The V segment lost 2 bases and the J segment 5 bases; nucleotides outside the gene matches: 7. The germline gives CDR1 KGHDR, CDR2 SFDVKD. Here the CDR3 DNA reads TGTGCCACCAGTGATTCTCCCGGGGGGGATAACAATGAGCAGTTCTTC. Translation: CATSDSPGGDNNEQFF.

This clonotype came up once. The chain recombines TRBV27 with TRBJ2-6, with D perhaps matching TRBD2 (7 bases). In germline, CDR1 is MNHEY, CDR2 SMNVEV (reference sequence). The CDR3 has 19 amino acids. The CDR3 nucleotides read TGTACCTGCAGTCCCCGAGGGGGGGGTGACACTTCTGGGGCCAACGTCCTGACTTTC. Translation gives CTCSPRGGGDTSGANVLTF.

The chain combines TRBV7-8 with TRBJ2-1; 8 bases are shared with TRBD1. Germline CDR1 reads SGHVS; CDR2 reads FQNEAQ. Trimming at V came to 5 bases and at J to 5 bases, leaving 14 bases not matched to a gene. The CDR3 is 17 residues long. The CDR3, as DNA: TGTGCCAGCAGCAACCAAAAGAGGGACAGGAAGAACAATGAGCAGTTCTTC. Its protein is CASSNQKRDRKNNEQFF. Based on the CDR3 plus reference TRBV7-8 and TRBJ2-1, the full variable domain is GAGVSQSPRYKVAKRGQDVALRCDPISGHVSLFWYQQALGQGPEFLTYFQNEAQLDKSGLPSDRFFAERPEGSVSTLKIQRTQQEDSAVYLCASSNQKRDRKNNEQFFGPGTRLTVL.

V and J are TRBV5-5 and TRBJ2-7; 12 nucleotides agree with TRBD2. Per germline, CDR1 SGHKS and CDR2 YYEKEE (reference sequence). V was clipped by 3 bases and J by 4 bases; unmatched bases: 14. The CDR3 runs 18 residues. CDR3 coding DNA: TGTGCCAGCAGCTGGCGGAGACTAGCGGGGGCCCTAAGGTACGAGCAGTACGTC. Translation: CASSWRRLAGALRYEQYV.

Ten or more counts support this clonotype. The gene calls are TRBV29-1 and TRBJ2-3; D call uncertain. The CDR3 is 12 amino acids. Trimming removed 2 bases at V and 0 bases at J, with 3 bases between. In germline, CDR1 is SQVTM, CDR2 ANQGSEA. In DNA form, the CDR3 reads TGCAGCGTTGAACACAGCACAGATACGCAGTATTTT. Translating gives CSVEHSTDTQYF.

The table lists this clonotype with many counts. The chain is built from TRBV7-2 and TRBJ1-5; D is undetermined. The CDR3 is made up of 15 amino acids. The V and J ends lost 4 bases and 1 base respectively, with 11 bases between them. CDR1 and CDR2 from the germline V gene are SGHTA and FQGNSA. CDR3 nucleotides: TGTGCCAGCAGCTCTCAGAGTAGCAGCAATCAGCCCCAGCATTTT. Translated: CASSSQSSSNQPQHF.

The V call is TRBV5-1, the J call TRBJ1-4; TRBD1 is a possible D gene (5 bases). Trimming left V 4 bases short and J 0 bases short, with 13 bases between. Germline CDR1 is SGHRS and CDR2 is YFSETQ. The CDR3 is 16 amino acids. The CDR3 region has the DNA TGCGCCAGCAGCCCTCGGGGCGGAGCAACTAATGAAAAACTGTTTTTT. This encodes CASSPRGGATNEKLFF.

This clonotype was observed a few times. The genes are TRBV3-1 and TRBJ2-3; the D call may be TRBD1 or TRBD2 (5 bases each). V was trimmed by 0 bases and J by 5 bases, leaving 18 bases between them. The CDR3 consists of 17 residues. Germline assignment: CDR1 LGHDT and CDR2 YNNKEL (reference sequence). The CDR3 DNA reads as TGTGCCAGCAGCCAAGATTGGGCAGGGAGTGGAAAAGATACGCAGTATTTT. It translates to CASSQDWAGSGKDTQYF.

This clonotype was counted ten times or more. This chain joins TRBV7-6 and TRBJ2-3, with 8 bases aligning to TRBD2. Germline V gene lookup returns CDR1 SGHVS and CDR2 FNYEAQ. This CDR3 has 17 amino acids. The junction had 15 bases not matched to a gene; V was cut back by 4 bases and J by 6 bases. CDR3 protein: CASSSRTRTSLADTQYF. CDR3 in DNA: TGTGCCAGCAGCTCACGAACTCGGACTAGCCTGGCGGATACGCAGTATTTT.

This clonotype has just a few counts. The rearrangement uses TRBV28 and TRBJ2-5, with D perhaps given as TRBD1 or TRBD2 (5 bases each). The CDR3 sequence is 16 residues long. Deletions cut 1 base from V and 1 base from J, with 13 bases between. Germline values: CDR1 MDHEN, CDR2 SYDVKM. In nucleotides, the CDR3 is TGTGCCAGCAGTTTATCACCGAGGGGATCCCAAGAGACCCAGTACTTC. It translates to CASSLSPRGSQETQYF. The entire variable domain, with the rest obtained from reference TRBV28 and TRBJ2-5, is as follows: DVKVTQSSRYLVKRTGEKVFLECVQDMDHENMFWYRQDPGLGLRLIYFSYDVKMKEKGDIPEGYSVSREKKERFSLILESASTNQTSMYLCASSLSPRGSQETQYFGPGTRLLVL.

This chain joins TRBV4-1 and TRBJ1-5; D not certain. The length of the CDR3 is 14 residues. V was shortened by 1 base and J by 4 bases, with 8 bases between the two germline ends. Germline V CDR1 and CDR2: MGHRA, YSYEKL. For the CDR3, the DNA is TGCGCCAGCAGCCAAGTTGTTCAAAATCAGCCCCAGCATTTT. Its translation: CASSQVVQNQPQHF.

This rearrangement joins TRBV7-6 to TRBJ1-4; a weak D match, TRBD1 (5 bases). V was trimmed by 5 bases and J by 5 bases, leaving 12 bases between them. Germline V gene sequence: CDR1 SGHVS, CDR2 FNYEAQ. This CDR3 has 14 residues. CDR3 nucleotide sequence: TGTGCCAGCAGCGCCAACAGGAAGAATGAAAAACTGTTTTTT. It specifies CASSANRKNEKLFF.